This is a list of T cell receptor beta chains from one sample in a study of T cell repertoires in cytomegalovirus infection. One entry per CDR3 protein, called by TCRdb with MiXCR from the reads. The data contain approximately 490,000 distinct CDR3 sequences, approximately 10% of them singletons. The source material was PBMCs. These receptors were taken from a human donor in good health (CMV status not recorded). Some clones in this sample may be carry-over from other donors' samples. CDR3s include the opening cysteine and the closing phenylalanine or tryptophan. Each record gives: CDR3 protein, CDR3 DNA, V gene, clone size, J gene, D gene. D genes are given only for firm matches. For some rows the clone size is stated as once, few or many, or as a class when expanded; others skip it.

CDR3aa: CASSLMRRGGRSYEQYF
CDR3nt: TGCGCCAGCAGTCTCATGCGTCGGGGAGGGCGCTCCTACGAGCAGTACTTC
v_gene: TRBV23-1
abundance: many
j_gene: TRBJ2-7
d_gene: TRBD2

CDR3aa: CASSAPGQSTDTQYF
CDR3nt: TGTGCCAGCAGTGCGCCGGGACAAAGCACAGATACGCAGTATTTT
v_gene: TRBV28
abundance: NA
j_gene: TRBJ2-3
d_gene: NA

CDR3aa: CSVVSNYGYTF
CDR3nt: TGCAGCGTTGTGAGCAACTATGGCTACACCTTC
v_gene: TRBV29-1
abundance: NA
j_gene: TRBJ1-2
d_gene: NA

CDR3aa: CASSFRGAPTGELFF
CDR3nt: TGTGCCAGCAGTTTTCGGGGGGCGCCCACCGGGGAGCTGTTTTTT
v_gene: TRBV25-1
abundance: few
j_gene: TRBJ2-2
d_gene: NA

CDR3aa: CASSLTRAGNTIYF
CDR3nt: TGTGCCAGCAGCCTGACGAGGGCTGGAAACACCATATATTTT
v_gene: TRBV6-2/TRBV6-3
abundance: NA
j_gene: TRBJ1-3
d_gene: NA

CDR3aa: CPSSIDNASGATTTGELFF
CDR3nt: TGTCCCAGTAGTATAGATAACGCTAGCGGGGCTACGACCACCGGGGAGCTGTTTTTT
v_gene: TRBV19
abundance: NA
j_gene: TRBJ2-2
d_gene: TRBD2

CDR3aa: CSAREGPYQETQYF
CDR3nt: TGCAGTGCTAGGGAGGGCCCGTACCAAGAGACCCAGTACTTC
v_gene: TRBV20-1
abundance: NA
j_gene: TRBJ2-5
d_gene: NA

CDR3aa: CASSRDTEAFF
CDR3nt: TGTGCCAGCAGTAGGGACACTGAAGCTTTCTTT
v_gene: TRBV6-1
abundance: many
j_gene: TRBJ1-1
d_gene: NA

CDR3aa: CASSPGTGDDQPQHF
CDR3nt: TGTGCCAGCTCACCCGGGACAGGGGACGATCAGCCCCAGCATTTT
v_gene: TRBV18
abundance: many
j_gene: TRBJ1-5
d_gene: TRBD1

CDR3aa: CASDGANEGLRIETQYF
CDR3nt: TGTGCCAGCGACGGCGCTAACGAGGGGCTAAGAATCGAGACCCAGTACTTC
v_gene: TRBV12-3/TRBV12-4
abundance: many
j_gene: TRBJ2-5
d_gene: NA

CDR3aa: CATSGDNGYTF
CDR3nt: TGCGCCACCTCCGGGGACAACGGCTACACCTTC
v_gene: TRBV5-1
abundance: many
j_gene: TRBJ1-2
d_gene: NA

CDR3aa: CATSRARVPLREQYF
CDR3nt: TGTGCCACCAGCAGAGCCAGGGTTCCCTTGCGCGAGCAGTACTTC
v_gene: TRBV15
abundance: NA
j_gene: TRBJ2-7
d_gene: NA

CDR3aa: CSAARGAGAQGGYGYTF
CDR3nt: TGCAGCGCCGCCCGTGGGGCAGGGGCCCAAGGTGGCTATGGCTACACCTTC
v_gene: TRBV29-1
abundance: NA
j_gene: TRBJ1-2
d_gene: NA

CDR3aa: CASSGEQDYTDTQYF
CDR3nt: TGTGCCAGCAGTGGGGAGCAGGACTACACAGATACGCAGTATTTT
v_gene: TRBV12-3/TRBV12-4
abundance: NA
j_gene: TRBJ2-3
d_gene: NA

CDR3aa: CASNLRGVYGYTF
CDR3nt: TGTGCCAGCAACCTGAGGGGAGTCTATGGCTACACCTTC
v_gene: TRBV6-6
abundance: few
j_gene: TRBJ1-2
d_gene: NA

CDR3aa: CASARAGPNTGELFF
CDR3nt: TGTGCCAGCGCCCGGGCGGGTCCGAACACCGGGGAGCTGTTTTTT
v_gene: TRBV28
abundance: many
j_gene: TRBJ2-2
d_gene: NA

CDR3aa: CASSLKRLDTEAFF
CDR3nt: TGTGCCAGCAGCTTAAAACGCTTGGACACTGAAGCTTTCTTT
v_gene: TRBV7-3
abundance: many
j_gene: TRBJ1-1
d_gene: NA

CDR3aa: CSAPDPGTSGMGEQYF
CDR3nt: TGCAGTGCTCCCGACCCCGGGACTAGCGGGATGGGCGAGCAGTACTTC
v_gene: TRBV20-1
abundance: NA
j_gene: TRBJ2-7
d_gene: TRBD2

CDR3aa: CAISSGLAGGETQYF
CDR3nt: TGTGCCATCAGCTCGGGACTAGCGGGGGGAGAGACCCAGTACTTC
v_gene: TRBV10-3
abundance: NA
j_gene: TRBJ2-5
d_gene: TRBD2

CDR3aa: CASITGGNTEAFF
CDR3nt: TGTGCCAGCATCACAGGGGGGAACACTGAAGCTTTCTTT
v_gene: TRBV25-1
abundance: few
j_gene: TRBJ1-1
d_gene: TRBD1